This T cell receptor beta chain was found in a study of blood T cell repertoires in COVID-19. Measured with immunoSEQ multiplex PCR; TCRdb has only the in-frame clones, and not every one. The table lists 200,000 to 250,000 clones, less than 90% of them singletons, with 5.1% in the top ten. This CDR3 comprises 15 residues. The germline V and J ends were trimmed by 4 bases and 7 bases, with 19 bases remaining between them. In germline, CDR1 is MNHEY, CDR2 SVGEGT. The sample comprised peripheral blood. The receptor was isolated from a woman aged 60-75 years who had recovered from COVID-19. The V and J genes are TRBV6-2 or TRBV6-3 and TRBJ2-5, with a weak D call TRBD2 (7 bases). In nucleotides, the CDR3 is TGTGCCAGCAGTTTGGCGGGGGACACAAAGGGGACCCAGTACTTC. As protein: CASSLAGDTKGTQYF.